This T cell receptor beta chain was retrieved from a study of beta chain features in type 1 diabetes. Study details: Sorted cells, 90 million to 120 million in number, were examined across all samples.

The isolated RNA, all of it, was reverse transcribed, so expressed TCRB transcripts were what got sequenced. Assay: immunoSEQ multiplex PCR; the TCRdb copy retains only in-frame clones and omits some. Of 300,000 to 450,000 clones in the sample, around a tenth were seen once. Each sorted fraction was over 95% pure. This clone was found a few times. Its antigen is currently unknown. Study results and limitations: High-TCR-expressing cells could be over-represented by cDNA sequencing. Patients with Type 1 diabetes showed moderately but significantly shorter TCRB CDR3s in all four CD4+ subsets. The question of HLA type influencing TCRB rearrangement was one that remained unresolved here.

Material: central memory CD4+ T cells from blood. The sequence was obtained from a man aged 25 to 40 with type 1 diabetes.

In DNA form, the CDR3 reads TGTGCCTGGAGTAGATCCGGGGCCAGGGGTGAAAAACTGTTTTTT. It translates to CAWSRSGARGEKLFF. This sequence joins TRBV30 and TRBJ1-4; D might be TRBD1 (6 bases). Germline V lookup: CDR1 GTSNPN, CDR2 SVGIG (reference sequence). CDR3 length: 15 amino acids. V lost 2 bases and J lost 7, with 17 bases in between.